Below, 21 T cell receptor beta chains from the same sample are listed, as sequenced in a study of shared clonotypes between healthy human individuals. Sequencing was performed with immunoSEQ multiplex PCR; in TCRdb, only in-frame clones are kept and a portion is missing. Of over a million clones detected, about 80% appear once; the ten largest clones hold roughly 0.57%. The material sequenced was memory CD4+ T cells from PBMCs. Subset specified: CD45RA-negative fraction. The receptors stem from a man aged 18 to 29 in good health. Some clones in this sample may be carry-over from other donors' samples.

This clone was seen more than once but under ten times. The chain couples TRBV30 to TRBJ1-1; D might be TRBD1 (5 bases). Trimming took off 2 bases at V and 6 bases at J, with 10 bases between the two ends. This CDR3 spans 12 amino acids. Germline CDR1 reads GTSNPN; CDR2 reads SVGIG (reference sequence). The CDR3 loop reads CAWSQQGAEAFF. Here the CDR3 DNA reads TGTGCCTGGAGTCAGCAGGGTGCTGAAGCTTTCTTT.

The V and J genes are TRBV19 and TRBJ2-1; TRBD2 matches 9 bases. Per the germline V gene, CDR1 is LNHDA and CDR2 is SQIVND (reference sequence). The CDR3 covers 12 residues. V lost 5 bases, J lost 16 bases, and 9 bases stayed unmatched. The CDR3 DNA reads TGTGCCAGTAGTTTCTTAGCGGGAGATGCATTCTTC. This sequence encodes CASSFLAGDAFF.

The gene calls are TRBV4-1 and TRBJ1-5; unclear D gene. The germline V gene encodes CDR1 MGHRA and CDR2 YSYEKL. The CDR3 contains 15 residues. The ends were cut back, 1 base at V and 0 bases at J, with 7 bases in the middle. The CDR3 is CASSQVGISNQPQHF. CDR3 sequence (DNA): TGCGCCAGCAGCCAAGTCGGGATTAGCAATCAGCCCCAGCATTTT.

The chain recombines TRBV28 with TRBJ2-7, with 9 bases lining up with TRBD2. Germline V gene sequence: CDR1 MDHEN, CDR2 SYDVKM. Trimming at V came to 6 bases and at J to 2 bases, leaving 8 bases not matched to a gene. The CDR3 extends over 15 amino acids. In DNA form, the CDR3 reads TGTGCCAGCAGCCGGATGGTAGCGGGAGCCTACGAGCAGTACTTC. Its protein is CASSRMVAGAYEQYF.

This clone was seen ten or more times. The chain recombines TRBV28 with TRBJ2-6, with no clear D. The germline CDR1 and CDR2 sequences are MDHEN and SYDVKM. V shed 4 bases and J shed 4 bases, with 14 bases lying between them. There are 16 residues in the CDR3. This CDR3 is CASSSSAPGGANVLTF. CDR3 nucleotide sequence: TGTGCCAGCAGTTCCTCAGCCCCCGGGGGGGCCAACGTCCTGACTTTC.

Details on this clone: The junction shows a germline mismatch at one end, possibly a read error. V and J are TRBV6-6 and TRBJ2-4; 13 bases map to TRBD2. In germline, CDR1 is MNHNY, CDR2 SVGAGI (reference sequence). This CDR3 region has 13 residues. DNA of the CDR3: TGTGCCAGCAGTCCCGGGACTAGCGGGATTATGCACTTC. Translation gives CASSPGTSGIMHF.

This clone was counted only a few times. The rearrangement joins TRBV19 to TRBJ2-7; TRBD1 aligns across 10 bases. After removal of 5 bases from V and 3 bases from J, the junction contained 4 bases not matched to a gene. CDR1 and CDR2 from the germline V gene are LNHDA and SQIVND (reference sequence). CDR3 size: 14 residues. The CDR3 is CASSARDRGYEQYF. The CDR3 nucleotides read TGTGCCAGTAGTGCCCGGGACAGGGGCTACGAGCAGTACTTC.

This clone was recorded once. The rearrangement links TRBV5-4 to TRBJ1-3, with 8 bases identical to TRBD1. Germline CDR1 and CDR2: SGHNT and YYREEE (reference sequence). V trimming: 0 bases; J trimming: 0 bases; junction bases outside the gene matches: 2. The CDR3 has 16 residues. CDR3 sequence: CASSLVTGGSGNTIYF. CDR3 in DNA: TGTGCCAGCAGCTTGGTTACAGGGGGCTCTGGAAACACCATATATTTT.

The V call is TRBV5-1, the J call TRBJ1-2; no definite D call. CDR3 length: 14 amino acids. Germline V lookup: CDR1 SGHRS, CDR2 YFSETQ. V dropped 1 base and J dropped 7 bases, with 14 bases sitting between them. Here the CDR3 DNA reads TGCGCCAGCAGCTTGTCGGCCCCGGTGGGTGGCTACACCTTC. This sequence encodes CASSLSAPVGGYTF.

Only a few counts were recorded for this clone. The chain carries TRBV11-2 and TRBJ1-5; weak D call: TRBD1 (5 bases). This CDR3 has 15 amino acids. Germline V gives CDR1 SGHAT, CDR2 FQNNGV. The germline V and J ends were trimmed by 3 bases and 6 bases, with 15 bases remaining between them. The CDR3 loop reads CASSFGTREGQPQHF. CDR3 DNA sequence: TGTGCCAGCAGCTTTGGGACCAGGGAAGGTCAGCCCCAGCATTTT.

This clone has only a few counts. The chain uses TRBV28 and TRBJ2-5; possibly TRBD1 or TRBD2 for D (5 bases each). The CDR3 totals 14 residues. Trimming stripped 6 bases from V and 2 bases from J, with 13 bases between. Germline V gives CDR1 MDHEN, CDR2 SYDVKM. The CDR3 sequence is CASRPGTLQETQYF. The CDR3 bases are TGTGCCAGCAGACCCGGGACGCTTCAAGAGACCCAGTACTTC.

In the case of this clone: At the DNA level, this CDR3 is encoded by other sequences in the same sample as well. V is TRBV9 and J is TRBJ1-2; no reliable D call. Per the germline V gene, CDR1 is SGDLS and CDR2 is YYNGEE. V was trimmed by 0 bases and J by 0 bases, leaving 6 bases between them. The CDR3 covers 14 residues. The CDR3 DNA sequence: TGTGCCAGCAGCGTAGTGGGTTCTAACTATGGCTACACCTTC. It specifies CASSVVGSNYGYTF. The complete variable domain, with remaining parts taken from reference TRBV9 and TRBJ1-2, reads DSGVTQTPKHLITATGQRVTLRCSPRSGDLSVYWYQQSLDQGLQFLIQYYNGEERAKGNILERFSAQQFPDLHSELNLSSLELGDSALYFCASSVVGSNYGYTFGSGTRLTVV.

This clone was seen more than once but under ten times. Other DNA sequences within the sample encode an identical CDR3. CDR3 sequence: CASSLGTEETQYF. The CDR3 nucleotides read TGCGCCAGCAGCTTAGGGACCGAGGAGACCCAGTACTTC. V usage is TRBV5-1 and J usage is TRBJ2-5, with D tentatively TRBD1 or TRBD2 (5 bases each). V lost 2 bases and J 5 bases, leaving 10 bases between the germline ends. CDR3 length equals 13 residues. The germline gives CDR1 SGHRS, CDR2 YFSETQ.

CDR3 nucleotides: TGTGCCAGCAGTGGGCCGGGTGAGGGGACAGATACGCAGTATTTT. Translation: CASSGPGEGTDTQYF. This chain uses TRBV6-1 with TRBJ2-3; tentatively, D is TRBD1 or TRBD2 (5 bases each). The CDR3 totals 15 residues. The V and J ends lost 4 bases and 3 bases respectively, with 14 bases between them. The V gene's germline CDR1 is MNHNS and CDR2 SASEGT.

The chain is built from TRBV9 and TRBJ1-1; 7 bases are a match to TRBD1. CDR3 size: 14 residues. Trimming at V came to 4 bases and at J to 0 bases, leaving 3 bases not matched to a gene. CDR1 SGDLS and CDR2 YYNGEE come from the germline V gene. The CDR3 protein is CASSKTGMNTEAFF. The CDR3 DNA sequence: TGTGCCAGCAGCAAGACAGGGATGAACACTGAAGCTTTCTTT. The full variable domain, rest sourced from reference TRBV9 and TRBJ1-1, is DSGVTQTPKHLITATGQRVTLRCSPRSGDLSVYWYQQSLDQGLQFLIQYYNGEERAKGNILERFSAQQFPDLHSELNLSSLELGDSALYFCASSKTGMNTEAFFGQGTRLTVV.

The chain recombines TRBV28 with TRBJ2-2; a possible D gene is TRBD2 (6 bases). The V end was cut by 5 bases, the J end by 4 bases, with 20 bases between. CDR3 length equals 17 residues. CDR1 MDHEN and CDR2 SYDVKM come from the germline V gene. CDR3 sequence (DNA): TGTGCCAGCAGTCTAAGGGACTCATTCCGAACCACCGGGGAGCTGTTTTTT. Translating it yields CASSLRDSFRTTGELFF.

The chain has TRBV29-1 and TRBJ2-7; 10 bases fit TRBD2. The trim removed 6 bases at V and 4 bases at J, leaving 12 bases unmatched. Germline CDR1 is SQVTM and CDR2 is ANQGSEA. This CDR3 is built from 15 residues. This CDR3 is CSVEGSSGSRYEQYF. CDR3 DNA: TGCAGCGTCGAGGGGTCTAGCGGGAGTAGGTACGAGCAGTACTTC.

The chain employs TRBV27 and TRBJ1-1, with D tentatively TRBD1 (5 bases). The CDR3 totals 17 residues. V lost 5 bases and J 11 bases, leaving 30 bases between the germline ends. CDR1 is MNHEY, CDR2 SMNVEV, per germline (reference sequence). CDR3 loop: CASSLSRGLGSVGLAFF. The CDR3 nucleotides read TGTGCCAGCAGTCTCTCGAGGGGTCTGGGTTCGGTGGGGCTTGCTTTCTTT.

With respect to this clone: The sample contains more than one DNA sequence encoding this CDR3. The rearrangement uses TRBV20-1 and TRBJ2-7, with D hard to call. V was clipped by 3 bases and J by 4 bases, with 7 bases between them. Germline CDR1 is DFQATT and CDR2 is SNEGSKA (reference sequence). This CDR3 contains 11 residues. The CDR3 bases are TGCAGTGCTAGGGCCCTATACGAGCAGTACTTC. This gives the protein CSARALYEQYF.

The V and J genes are TRBV28 and TRBJ2-7; TRBD2 might be the D (6 bases). Trimming took off 4 bases at V and 1 base at J, with 23 bases between the two ends. The CDR3 has 18 residues. Germline V gene data show CDR1 as MDHEN and CDR2 as SYDVKM. CDR3 amino acids: CASSSLRLGRGSSYEQYF. As DNA, the CDR3 is TGTGCCAGCAGTTCTCTTCGCTTAGGGCGGGGCTCTTCCTACGAGCAGTACTTC.

Worth noting for this clone: The sample contains more than one DNA sequence encoding this CDR3. The chain links TRBV9 to TRBJ2-3, with D possibly matching TRBD2 (6 bases). The CDR3 has 15 amino acids. Germline V lookup: CDR1 SGDLS, CDR2 YYNGEE. V was trimmed by 2 bases and J by 1 base, leaving 11 bases between them. DNA of the CDR3: TGTGCCAGCAGCGTTCGGCGGGAAGGCACAGATACGCAGTATTTT. This gives the protein CASSVRREGTDTQYF.